These 10 T cell receptor beta chains were all obtained from the same sample, sequenced in a study of blood T cell repertoires in COVID-19. TCRdb keeps only in-frame clones here, not all; method: immunoSEQ multiplex PCR. This table has hundreds of thousands of clones, over 75% appearing once. Sequenced input: PBMCs or T cells enriched from blood (not recorded which). These receptors originate from a woman aged 40-49 years with acute COVID-19.

The genes are TRBV9 and TRBJ1-3, with TRBD1 identical over 7 bases. The CDR3 is made up of 15 amino acids. V shed 0 bases and J 4 bases; nucleotides not matched to a gene: 4. Germline lookup yields CDR1 SGDLS and CDR2 YYNGEE. The CDR3 reads CASSVGTGGGNTIYF. CDR3 sequence (DNA): TGTGCCAGCAGCGTAGGGACAGGAGGAGGAAACACCATATATTTT. The full variable domain, in which reference TRBV9 and TRBJ1-3 provide the parts outside the CDR3, is DSGVTQTPKHLITATGQRVTLRCSPRSGDLSVYWYQQSLDQGLQFLIQYYNGEERAKGNILERFSAQQFPDLHSELNLSSLELGDSALYFCASSVGTGGGNTIYFGEGSWLTVV.

The chain carries TRBV19 and TRBJ1-4; D is ambiguous. Germline CDR1 reads LNHDA; CDR2 reads SQIVND (reference sequence). The CDR3 consists of 13 residues. Trimming removed 4 bases from V and 8 bases from J, with 11 bases in between. The CDR3 nucleotides read TGTGCCAGTAGTACCATGATGGCAGAAAAACTGTTTTTT. It translates to CASSTMMAEKLFF.

This sequence joins TRBV10-3 and TRBJ2-1, with TRBD2 matching over 7 bases. CDR1 is ENHRY, CDR2 SYGVKD, per germline. The trim removed 0 bases at V and 5 bases at J, leaving 7 bases unmatched. The CDR3 is 16 amino acids. CDR3 protein: CAISESAGEPNNEQFF. The CDR3 DNA reads as TGTGCCATCAGTGAGTCGGCGGGAGAACCAAACAATGAGCAGTTCTTC.

The chain combines TRBV4-2 with TRBJ1-1; tentatively, D is TRBD1 (5 bases). V dropped 4 bases and J dropped 3 bases, with 18 bases sitting between them. The CDR3 is 16 amino acids. Germline V gene lookup returns CDR1 LGHNA and CDR2 YNFKEQ. The CDR3 DNA reads as TGTGCCAGCAGCCCAGCAGTTGGGGCAGGGTACACTGAAGCTTTCTTT. Translating it yields CASSPAVGAGYTEAFF.

The CDR3 sequence: CASSWGGIYNSPLHF. The CDR3 coding sequence is TGTGCCAGCAGTTGGGGGGGGATCTATAATTCACCCCTCCACTTT. The chain joins TRBV25-1 to TRBJ1-6, with D maybe TRBD1 (5 bases). The CDR3 contains 15 residues. CDR1 is MGHDK, CDR2 SYGVNS, per germline. Trimming took off 5 bases at V and 3 bases at J, with 11 bases between the two ends.

This clone showed up just once. The chain is built from TRBV28 and TRBJ1-1; 9 bases match TRBD1. V lost 3 bases to trimming and J lost 2 bases; unmatched junction nucleotides: 7. CDR3 size: 16 residues. Germline loops: CDR1 MDHEN, CDR2 SYDVKM. DNA of the CDR3: TGTGCCAGCAGTTTGGGGACAGGGAATAGCAACACTGAAGCTTTCTTT. Translating gives CASSLGTGNSNTEAFF.

The V and J genes are TRBV24-1 and TRBJ2-1; D is perhaps TRBD1 (8 bases). From germline, CDR1 is KGHDR and CDR2 SFDVKD. There are 16 residues in the CDR3. V was pared by 1 base and J by 7 bases, with 16 bases between. The CDR3 here is CATSDFSQGGRNEQFF. CDR3 nucleotide sequence: TGTGCCACCAGTGATTTTTCACAGGGGGGGCGGAATGAGCAGTTCTTC.

This clone was counted once. The V gene is TRBV4-2, the J gene TRBJ1-1; D unresolved. V shed 0 bases and J shed 6 bases, with 5 bases lying between them. This CDR3 is built from 12 residues. Germline assignment: CDR1 LGHNA and CDR2 YNFKEQ. The CDR3: CASSQDRAEAFF. The CDR3 DNA reads TGTGCCAGCAGCCAAGATCGGGCTGAAGCTTTCTTT.

The gene calls are TRBV28 and TRBJ1-1, with D possibly being TRBD1 (6 bases). Trimming pared 6 bases from V and 10 bases from J, leaving 15 bases between. The germline gives CDR1 MDHEN, CDR2 SYDVKM. This CDR3 spans 12 amino acids. The CDR3 loop is CASSFGGGGAFF. CDR3 coding DNA: TGTGCCAGCAGCTTCGGGGGAGGGGGAGCTTTCTTT.

This clone has a single count. This chain links TRBV24-1 with TRBJ2-7; D is unclear. CDR1 is KGHDR and CDR2 is SFDVKD in the germline V gene. With 3 bases removed from V and 2 bases from J, the gap between germline ends came to 16 bases. CDR3 length: 16 amino acids. The CDR3 DNA reads as TGTGCCACCAGTGATCCGACTCCCGGTGGCGCCTACGAGCAGTACTTC. Amino acid sequence: CATSDPTPGGAYEQYF.